These T cell receptor beta chains were read from a single sample in a study of blood T cell repertoires in COVID-19. The assay was immunoSEQ multiplex PCR, and TCRdb's table has in-frame clones only and misses some. Of fewer than 110,000 clones in the sample, approximately 89% were seen once. The sequencing input was peripheral blood. The source of these receptors is a woman aged 25 to 45 with acute or convalescent COVID-19. The CDR3 runs from the conserved cysteine through the conserved F or W. The order of the fields is clone size, V gene, J gene, D gene, CDR3 protein, CDR3 DNA. A D gene is named only where the DNA matches it firmly. Clone sizes are given selectively: once, few, many, or a class where the clone is expanded.

NA,TRBV5-3,TRBJ1-4,NA,CARSFECTQREKLFF,TGTGCCAGAAGCTTCGAATGCACCCAGCGCGAAAAACTGTTTTTT
NA,TRBV7-8,TRBJ2-2,TRBD2,CASSLGLAGNTGELFF,TGTGCCAGCAGCTTGGGCCTAGCGGGAAACACCGGGGAGCTGTTTTTT
NA,TRBV4-2,TRBJ2-7,TRBD2,CASSPGLVYYEQYF,TGTGCCAGCAGTCCGGGACTAGTCTATTACGAGCAGTACTTC
NA,TRBV21-1,TRBJ1-5,NA,CASSKEEGSNQPQHF,TGTGCCAGCAGCAAAGAGGAGGGGAGCAATCAGCCCCAGCATTTT
NA,TRBV6-5,TRBJ2-3,NA,CASSLEGGPRNTQYF,TGTGCCAGCAGTCTGGAGGGGGGGCCGAGGAATACGCAGTATTTT
NA,TRBV10-3,TRBJ2-7,NA,CAISGFDLEAYEQYF,TGTGCCATCAGTGGGTTCGACCTCGAGGCCTACGAGCAGTACTTC
NA,TRBV2,TRBJ2-3,TRBD2,CASKLTSGTDTQYF,TGTGCCAGCAAGTTGACTAGCGGCACAGATACGCAGTATTTT
few,TRBV19,TRBJ1-6,TRBD1,CASSMDRAGSPLHF,TGTGCCAGTAGTATGGACAGGGCGGGCTCACCCCTCCACTTT
NA,TRBV5-6,TRBJ2-7,TRBD1,CASSLGQGRYEQYF,TGTGCCAGCAGCTTGGGACAGGGGCGCTACGAGCAGTACTTC
NA,TRBV6-1,TRBJ1-2,NA,CASSERERPSGYGYTF,TGTGCCAGCAGTGAACGGGAAAGACCATCGGGCTATGGCTACACCTTC
NA,TRBV11-2,TRBJ2-1,TRBD2,CASSPGLAGGRQFF,TGTGCCAGCAGCCCGGGACTAGCGGGGGGAAGGCAGTTCTTC
NA,TRBV27,TRBJ1-2,NA,CASSSDSSYGYTF,TGTGCCAGCAGTAGCGACAGTTCTTATGGCTACACCTTC
NA,TRBV6-6,TRBJ1-5,NA,CASGHQPQHF,TGTGCCAGCGGCCATCAGCCCCAGCATTTT
medium-sized,TRBV9,TRBJ2-7,TRBD1,CASSVSRQGRTDEQYF,TGTGCCAGCAGCGTGAGTCGACAGGGGAGGACTGACGAGCAGTACTTC
NA,TRBV28,TRBJ1-5,NA,CASSFGATNQPQHF,TGTGCCAGCAGTTTTGGGGCAACCAATCAGCCCCAGCATTTT
NA,TRBV28,TRBJ2-7,NA,CASTKLGGSYEQYF,TGTGCCAGCACCAAACTGGGGGGCTCCTACGAGCAGTACTTC
NA,TRBV28,TRBJ1-3,NA,CASTSQSGNTIYF,TGTGCCAGCACTTCCCAGTCGGGGAACACCATATATTTT
NA,TRBV4-2,TRBJ1-2,NA,CASSQDRDYGYTF,TGTGCCAGCAGCCAAGACAGGGACTATGGCTACACCTTC
NA,TRBV11-2,TRBJ2-7,TRBD1,CASTNPGTGRPYEQYF,TGTGCCAGCACCAATCCCGGGACAGGGAGGCCCTACGAGCAGTACTTC
NA,TRBV5-1,TRBJ2-2,NA,CASSVLTGNTGELFF,TGCGCCAGCAGCGTCCTAACAGGGAACACCGGGGAGCTGTTTTTT
NA,TRBV7-3,TRBJ1-1,TRBD1,CASSLTGVQEAFF,TGTGCCAGCAGCTTGACAGGGGTTCAAGAAGCTTTCTTT
NA,TRBV5-4,TRBJ1-3,NA,CASSLDLGSSGNTIYF,TGTGCCAGCAGCTTGGATCTGGGGAGCTCTGGAAACACCATATATTTT
NA,TRBV12-5,TRBJ1-2,TRBD1,CASGRQGLGYTF,TGTGCTAGTGGTAGACAGGGCCTAGGCTACACCTTC